This passage covers 32 T cell receptor beta chains from one sample sequenced in a study of T-cell memory formation after mild COVID-19. One entry per CDR3 protein, called by TCRdb with MiXCR from the 5' RACE reads. Among around 320,000 distinct CDR3 sequences listed, approximately 29% were seen once. The sample taken for sequencing was PBMCs or a T cell subset sorted from them (not recorded which). These receptors were taken from an adult woman who had mild COVID-19 (a few samples of this study predate the infection). Cell type and time point are not known.

The CDR3 is CATSRGQGSNNEQFF. The CDR3 bases are TGTGCCACCAGCAGAGGACAGGGTTCAAACAATGAGCAGTTCTTC. The chain couples TRBV15 to TRBJ2-1, with TRBD1 identical over 7 bases. This CDR3 is 15 amino acids long. CDR1 is LNHNV and CDR2 is YYDKDF in the germline V gene (reference sequence). V gave up 1 base and J gave up 5 bases; unmatched junction bases: 5.

The chain joins TRBV6-6 to TRBJ1-1; possibly TRBD1 for D (5 bases). Trimming took 6 bases from V and 0 from J, leaving 11 bases between them. CDR3 length: 14 amino acids. The germline CDR1 and CDR2 sequences are MNHNY and SVGAGI (reference sequence). The DNA for the CDR3 is TGTGCCAGCAGCCCGGACATCCTGAACACTGAAGCTTTCTTT. It specifies CASSPDILNTEAFF.

The CDR3 DNA is TGTGCCAGCAGGTTTGGGGGGGGAAGCACAGATACGCAGTATTTT. It yields the protein CASRFGGGSTDTQYF. The genes are TRBV12-3 or TRBV12-4 and TRBJ2-3; 7 nucleotides agree with TRBD2. This CDR3 has 15 amino acids. V was pared by 6 bases and J by 0 bases, with 6 bases of the junction left unmatched.

This chain uses TRBV4-2 with TRBJ2-3; 10 bases are shared with TRBD2. The CDR3 is made up of 18 amino acids. V lost 0 bases and J lost 2; bases outside the gene matches: 8. The germline gives CDR1 LGHNA, CDR2 YNFKEQ. In DNA form, the CDR3 reads TGTGCCAGCAGCCAAGATTCCGCTAGCGGGGGCTTCACAGATACGCAGTATTTT. It is translated as CASSQDSASGGFTDTQYF.

This clonotype has just a few counts. The chain carries TRBV24-1 and TRBJ2-1; 7 nucleotides agree with TRBD1. V gave up 6 bases and J gave up 13 bases; unmatched junction bases: 8. The CDR3 spans 12 residues. Per germline, CDR1 KGHDR and CDR2 SFDVKD. CDR3 residues: CATSWGDREQFF. In DNA, the CDR3 is TGTGCCACCAGTTGGGGAGACAGGGAACAGTTCTTC.

The table lists this clonotype with a count of one. At one boundary the junction diverges from the germline segment, which might be a read error. The J gene is TRBJ2-5, the V gene TRBV2; tentatively, D is TRBD1 (6 bases). The CDR3 loop spans 14 amino acids. Germline values: CDR1 SNHLY, CDR2 FYNNEI. The CDR3 spells CASTEVGQQETQYF. DNA for the CDR3: TGTGCCAGCACTGAAGTCGGACAGCAAGAGACCCAGTACTTC.

V usage is TRBV7-9 and J usage is TRBJ1-2; no definite D call. Per the germline V gene, CDR1 is SEHNR and CDR2 is FQNEAQ (reference sequence). The CDR3 is made up of 14 amino acids. V gave up 4 bases and J gave up 5 bases, with 14 bases separating them. CDR3 sequence reads: CASSSAVNLYGYTF. CDR3 nucleotides: TGTGCCAGCAGCTCGGCCGTCAATCTTTATGGCTACACCTTC. The complete variable domain, with remaining parts taken from reference TRBV7-9 and TRBJ1-2, reads DTGVSQNPRHKITKRGQNVTFRCDPISEHNRLYWYRQTLGQGPEFLTYFQNEAQLEKSRLLSDRFSAERPKGSFSTLEIQRTEQGDSAMYLCASSSAVNLYGYTFGSGTRLTVV.

The chain is built from TRBV27 and TRBJ2-7; D unclear. The CDR3 spans 13 residues. In germline, CDR1 is MNHEY, CDR2 SMNVEV (reference sequence). The V end was cut by 3 bases, the J end by 2 bases, with 8 bases between. DNA for the CDR3: TGTGCCAGCAGTTTTGCCGGGCCCTACGAGCAGTACTTC. It yields the protein CASSFAGPYEQYF.

J is TRBJ2-5 and V is TRBV5-1, with D tentatively TRBD2 (5 bases). CDR1 is SGHRS, CDR2 YFSETQ, per germline. Trimming removed 0 bases at V and 0 bases at J, with 9 bases between. The CDR3 contains 15 residues. This CDR3 is CASSLGETYQETQYF. The DNA of the CDR3 is TGCGCCAGCAGCTTGGGGGAGACGTACCAAGAGACCCAGTACTTC.

This clonotype was detected a few times. The chain has TRBV15 and TRBJ1-5; no clear D. Trimming shortened V by 0 bases and J by 4 bases, and 10 bases separated the two germline ends. Germline V gene data show CDR1 as LNHNV and CDR2 as YYDKDF (reference sequence). CDR3 size: 15 residues. DNA for the CDR3: TGTGCCACCAGCAGAGATCATTCGGGGAATCAGCCCCAGCATTTT. Translated, it gives CATSRDHSGNQPQHF.

This clonotype was picked up a small number of times. The chain joins TRBV7-6 to TRBJ2-5; 7 positions match TRBD2. V gave up 8 bases and J gave up 2 bases; unmatched junction bases: 14. Germline values: CDR1 SGHVS, CDR2 FNYEAQ. This CDR3 contains 16 residues. CDR3 sequence: CASRRVLGGTQETQYF. The CDR3 DNA sequence: TGTGCCAGCCGACGGGTCTTGGGGGGGACTCAAGAGACCCAGTACTTC.

This clonotype has at least ten counts. The chain couples TRBV12-3 or TRBV12-4 to TRBJ1-1, with D maybe TRBD1 (5 bases). There are 13 residues in the CDR3. V shed 4 bases and J shed 4 bases, with 10 bases lying between them. As DNA, the CDR3 is TGTGCCAGCAGTTATTCGGGGGGCACTGAAGCTTTCTTT. It translates to CASSYSGGTEAFF.

This chain connects TRBV12-3 or TRBV12-4 to TRBJ2-2; D is undetermined. With 7 bases removed from V and 11 bases from J, the gap between germline ends came to 17 bases. This CDR3 has 13 residues. DNA for the CDR3: TGTGCCAGCACCTCTCTCATATCGCAAGAGCTGTTTTTT. It is translated as CASTSLISQELFF.

This clonotype was seen more than once but under ten times. CDR3 bases: TGCAGTGCGACACACACCAATGAGCAGTTCTTC. Encoded protein: CSATHTNEQFF. V is TRBV20-1 and J is TRBJ2-1, with D uncertain. The CDR3 covers 11 residues. Trimming stripped 6 bases from V and 6 bases from J, with 9 bases between. Germline V lookup: CDR1 DFQATT, CDR2 SNEGSKA (reference sequence).

V is TRBV4-2 and J is TRBJ2-1, with 8 positions matching TRBD1. Germline V lookup: CDR1 LGHNA, CDR2 YNFKEQ. V was pared by 1 base and J by 7 bases, with 6 bases of the junction left unmatched. The CDR3 consists of 15 residues. DNA of the CDR3: TGTGCCAGCAGCCAAGGCAGGGGGCTCTCTAATGAGCAGTTCTTC. It is translated as CASSQGRGLSNEQFF.

The chain couples TRBV7-6 to TRBJ2-1, with 11 bases aligning to TRBD2. This CDR3 comprises 14 residues. Germline V CDR1 and CDR2: SGHVS, FNYEAQ. Trimming cost V 8 bases and J 8 bases; bases outside gene matches: 8. The CDR3 coding sequence is TGTGCCAGCGGTGGACTAGCGGGTTCCGATGAGCAGTTCTTC. Translation: CASGGLAGSDEQFF. Full variable domain (rest looked up from reference TRBV7-6 and TRBJ2-1): GAGVSQSPRYKVTKRGQDVALRCDPISGHVSLYWYRQALGQGPEFLTYFNYEAQQDKSGLPNDRFSAERPEGSISTLTIQRTEQRDSAMYRCASGGLAGSDEQFFGPGTRLTVL.

This clonotype occurred a few times. This chain joins TRBV18 and TRBJ1-3; no clear D. V shed 2 bases and J shed 0 bases, with 14 bases lying between them. This CDR3 is 17 amino acids long. From germline, CDR1 is KGHSH and CDR2 LQKENI. In DNA, the CDR3 is TGTGCCAGCTCACCAGCGACAACTGCGCTCTCTGGAAACACCATATATTTT. This encodes CASSPATTALSGNTIYF.

This clonotype was seen only a few times. V and J are TRBV12-3 or TRBV12-4 and TRBJ1-5, with no clear D. This CDR3 region has 13 residues. Trimming shortened V by 5 bases and J by 6 bases, and 11 bases separated the two germline ends. The CDR3 DNA reads TGTGCCAGCAGTCTCAATATAGGTCAGCCCCAGCATTTT. Its protein is CASSLNIGQPQHF.

At least ten counts were recorded for this clonotype. The gene calls are TRBV11-3 and TRBJ2-1; D not resolved. Per the germline V gene, CDR1 is SGHNT and CDR2 is YENEEA. The germline V and J ends were trimmed by 1 base and 6 bases, with 7 bases remaining between them. The CDR3 totals 13 residues. CDR3 loop: CASSLGLVNEQFF. CDR3 DNA sequence: TGTGCCAGCAGCTTAGGGCTAGTCAATGAGCAGTTCTTC.

This clonotype was counted between two and nine times. The rearrangement joins TRBV7-2 to TRBJ1-6; D is unresolved. Germline V gene sequence: CDR1 SGHTA, CDR2 FQGNSA. The V and J ends lost 2 bases and 9 bases respectively, with 14 bases between them. This CDR3 is built from 15 residues. The CDR3 spells CASSLLSGAGSPLHF. The CDR3 nucleotides are TGTGCCAGCAGCTTATTATCAGGAGCTGGTTCACCCCTCCACTTT.

The chain carries TRBV11-2 and TRBJ2-3; 7 bases agree with TRBD1. The germline CDR1 and CDR2 sequences are SGHAT and FQNNGV. CDR3 size: 15 residues. V lost 3 bases, J lost 6 bases, and 9 bases stayed unmatched. The CDR3 coding sequence is TGTGCCAGCAGCTTGAGGACAGGACAATGGGATACGCAGTATTTT. As protein: CASSLRTGQWDTQYF. Full variable domain (rest looked up from reference TRBV11-2 and TRBJ2-3): EAGVAQSPRYKIIEKRQSVAFWCNPISGHATLYWYQQILGQGPKLLIQFQNNGVVDDSQLPKDRFSAERLKGVDSTLKIQPAKLEDSAVYLCASSLRTGQWDTQYFGPGTRLTVL.

This clonotype was picked up a small number of times. The chain recombines TRBV24-1 with TRBJ1-4; 7 bases map to TRBD1. Germline V gene sequence: CDR1 KGHDR, CDR2 SFDVKD. V lost 9 bases to trimming and J lost 7 bases; unmatched junction nucleotides: 4. This CDR3 has 12 residues. The CDR3 nucleotides read TGTGCCACCGCGGACAGGACTGAAAAACTGTTTTTT. Its translation is CATADRTEKLFF.

This clonotype was recorded a few times. The chain has TRBV20-1 and TRBJ2-2; D is perhaps TRBD1 (6 bases). The CDR3 totals 16 residues. CDR1 and CDR2 from the germline V gene are DFQATT and SNEGSKA (reference sequence). V dropped 3 bases and J dropped 7 bases, with 21 bases sitting between them. The CDR3 sequence is CSARGSGAGQNGELFF. The CDR3 DNA follows: TGCAGTGCTAGGGGTTCAGGGGCCGGGCAGAACGGGGAGCTGTTTTTT.

This clonotype was counted at least ten times. The chain couples TRBV6-6 to TRBJ2-3; possible D gene TRBD2, 6 bases. Germline lookup yields CDR1 MNHNY and CDR2 SVGAGI (reference sequence). The CDR3 has 14 amino acids. V lost 5 bases, J lost 3 bases, and 12 bases lay in between. Here the CDR3 DNA reads TGTGCCAGCAGTCGACTTGCGGGAACAGATACGCAGTATTTT. This gives the protein CASSRLAGTDTQYF.

This clonotype was observed a handful of times. V usage is TRBV20-1 and J usage is TRBJ2-3; 9 nucleotides line up with TRBD2. The CDR3 has 14 residues. CDR1 is DFQATT, CDR2 SNEGSKA, per germline (reference sequence). Trimming took 6 bases from V and 4 from J; bases not matched to a gene: 8. The CDR3 nucleotides are TGCAGTGCACGGCGGGGGGGCGGTGCAGATACGCAGTATTTT. Its translation is CSARRGGGADTQYF.

The gene calls are TRBV5-1 and TRBJ2-2; 11 bases agree with TRBD1. The CDR3 is made up of 17 amino acids. With 3 bases clipped from V and 5 bases from J, the junction kept 9 bases outside the gene matches. Per the germline V gene, CDR1 is SGHRS and CDR2 is YFSETQ. The CDR3 bases are TGCGCCAGCAGCTCCGACGGGACAGGGGGTTCAACCGGGGAGCTGTTTTTT. Translation gives CASSSDGTGGSTGELFF.

The CDR3 DNA reads as TGTGCCAGCAGCGTAGAAGGGGCAGACGAAGCTTTCTTT. This sequence encodes CASSVEGADEAFF. This chain uses TRBV9 with TRBJ1-1, with D possibly being TRBD1 (5 bases). Trimming pared 0 bases from V and 8 bases from J, leaving 11 bases between. Germline-derived CDR1 and CDR2 are SGDLS and YYNGEE. The CDR3 contains 13 residues.

This clonotype turned up a few times. The chain has TRBV20-1 and TRBJ2-5; 7 bases are shared with TRBD2. This CDR3 has 17 residues. Germline V gene lookup returns CDR1 DFQATT and CDR2 SNEGSKA (reference sequence). The ends lost 1 base at V and 1 base at J; junction bases unmatched: 12. CDR3 in amino acids: CSARGLGGRATQETQYF. The CDR3 nucleotides read TGCAGTGCTAGAGGTTTGGGCGGGAGAGCCACCCAAGAGACCCAGTACTTC.

This clonotype was seen more than once but under ten times. This chain links TRBV4-1 with TRBJ2-7; 8 bases are shared with TRBD2. Germline V gives CDR1 MGHRA, CDR2 YSYEKL. V trimming: 0 bases; J trimming: 3 bases; junction bases outside the gene matches: 10. The CDR3 contains 17 residues. The CDR3 DNA sequence: TGCGCCAGCAGCCAAGATGGCTTAACTAGCGGTATCTACGAGCAGTACTTC. Residues: CASSQDGLTSGIYEQYF.

The V and J genes are TRBV12-3 or TRBV12-4 and TRBJ2-7; maybe TRBD1 (6 bases). V dropped 6 bases and J dropped 1 base, with 10 bases sitting between them. The CDR3 has 13 residues. The CDR3 sequence is CASSDRRSYEQYF. The CDR3 bases are TGTGCCAGCAGCGACAGGCGATCCTACGAGCAGTACTTC.

This sequence joins TRBV28 and TRBJ1-5, with a possible D match to TRBD1 (6 bases). The CDR3 sequence is 14 residues long. CDR1 is MDHEN, CDR2 SYDVKM, per germline. The germline V and J ends were trimmed by 7 bases and 5 bases, with 15 bases remaining between them. The CDR3 is CASTFQQGHQPQHF. CDR3 in DNA: TGTGCCAGCACGTTTCAACAGGGACATCAGCCCCAGCATTTT.

The V and J genes are TRBV7-8 and TRBJ1-1, with D possibly TRBD1 on 6 matching bases. CDR1 and CDR2 (germline): SGHVS, FQNEAQ. V was trimmed by 1 base and J by 3 bases, leaving 15 bases between them. The CDR3 is 16 amino acids. The CDR3 DNA is TGTGCCAGCAGCTTAGGGGGGGTGGGGGCCCACACTGAAGCTTTCTTT. It is translated as CASSLGGVGAHTEAFF.